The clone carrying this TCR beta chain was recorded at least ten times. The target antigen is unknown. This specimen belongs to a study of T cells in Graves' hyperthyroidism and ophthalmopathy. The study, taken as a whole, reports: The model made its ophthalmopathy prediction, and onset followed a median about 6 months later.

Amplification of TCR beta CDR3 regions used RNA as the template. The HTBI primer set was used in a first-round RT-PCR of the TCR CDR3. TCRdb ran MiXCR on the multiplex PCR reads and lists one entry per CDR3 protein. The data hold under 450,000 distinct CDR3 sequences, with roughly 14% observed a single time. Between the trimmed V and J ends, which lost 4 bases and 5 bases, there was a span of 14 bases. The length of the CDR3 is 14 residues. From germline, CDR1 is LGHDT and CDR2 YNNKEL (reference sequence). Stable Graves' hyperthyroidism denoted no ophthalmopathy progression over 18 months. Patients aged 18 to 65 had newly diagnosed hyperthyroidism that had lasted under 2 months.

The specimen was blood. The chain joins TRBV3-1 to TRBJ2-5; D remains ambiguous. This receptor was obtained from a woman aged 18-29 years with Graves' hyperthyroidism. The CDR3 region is CASSPLRWMETQYF. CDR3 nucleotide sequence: TGTGCCAGCAGCCCCCTAAGGTGGATGGAGACCCAGTACTTC.